Following are 13 T cell receptor beta chains from one sample sequenced in a study of spatial heterogeneity in lung cancer. Time point defined: sample taken at primary tumor resection. TCRdb used MiXCR to reprocess the 5' RACE reads, holding one entry per CDR3 protein. The sample contains 18,000 or so distinct CDR3 sequences, about 6% of which appear only once. These receptors have no known antigen. Broader study findings: Mutation counts in tumors were tracked by counts of expanded intratumoral alpha and beta TCRs.

The input for sequencing was lung tumor tissue, taken at surgery. These receptors came from a female donor with early-stage non-small cell lung cancer.

The V call is TRBV29-1, the J call TRBJ2-1; D is perhaps TRBD1 (5 bases). The V and J ends lost 4 bases and 8 bases respectively, with 18 bases between them. CDR1 and CDR2 (germline): SQVTM, ANQGSEA. The CDR3 is made up of 14 amino acids. CDR3: CSVVVGRVEDEQFF. CDR3 bases: TGCAGCGTTGTGGTGGGCAGGGTGGAAGATGAGCAGTTCTTC.

This clonotype has ten or more counts. The CDR3 spells CSVEGSQGITDTQYF. Here the CDR3 DNA reads TGCAGCGTTGAAGGATCGCAGGGGATCACAGATACGCAGTATTTT. The chain is built from TRBV29-1 and TRBJ2-3; a weak D match, TRBD1 (6 bases). Per germline, CDR1 SQVTM and CDR2 ANQGSEA. The CDR3 loop spans 15 amino acids. Trimming left V 1 base short and J 2 bases short, with 13 bases between.

This clonotype showed up many times. V and J are TRBV7-2 and TRBJ2-3; 10 bases map to TRBD2. V was pared by 5 bases and J by 0 bases, with 5 bases of the junction left unmatched. Germline CDR1 and CDR2: SGHTA and FQGNSA. The CDR3 totals 16 residues. CDR3 DNA: TGTGCCAGCAGCCCCGGACTAGCGGTTAGCACAGATACGCAGTATTTT. Amino acids: CASSPGLAVSTDTQYF.

In this sample, this clonotype turned up many times. The chain employs TRBV18 and TRBJ2-7; TRBD2 agrees at 14 bases. This CDR3 region has 15 residues. Trimming took 3 bases from V and 6 from J; bases not matched to a gene: 4. Germline V gives CDR1 KGHSH, CDR2 LQKENI. The CDR3 region has the DNA TGTGCCAGCTCACCGGGACTAGCGGGAGAGGGCGAGCAGTACTTC. This sequence encodes CASSPGLAGEGEQYF.

This clonotype was seen repeatedly, ten times or more. The chain links TRBV27 to TRBJ2-7, with a possible D match to TRBD2 (6 bases). Per germline, CDR1 MNHEY and CDR2 SMNVEV (reference sequence). The CDR3 extends over 14 amino acids. Trimming removed 4 bases at V and 4 bases at J, with 14 bases between. In nucleotides, the CDR3 is TGTGCCAGCAGTTATAAACTAGCAGAGTACGAGCAGTACTTC. This translates into CASSYKLAEYEQYF.

This clonotype showed up many times. This chain connects TRBV11-2 to TRBJ2-5, with 7 bases identical to TRBD1. Trimming removed 4 bases from V and 2 bases from J; junction bases left unmatched: 1. The CDR3 contains 13 residues. CDR1 and CDR2 from the germline V gene are SGHAT and FQNNGV. The CDR3 is CASSSGQQETQYF. CDR3 DNA sequence: TGTGCCAGCAGCTCGGGACAGCAAGAGACCCAGTACTTC.

This clonotype was observed at least ten times. The chain is built from TRBV2 and TRBJ2-1; unclear D gene. Germline-derived CDR1 and CDR2 are SNHLY and FYNNEI. CDR3 size: 12 residues. Trimming shortened V by 4 bases and J by 7 bases, and 8 bases separated the two germline ends. Here the CDR3 reads CASSGARNEQFF. DNA of the CDR3: TGTGCCAGCAGTGGGGCTAGAAATGAGCAGTTCTTC.

This clonotype has at least ten counts. The chain couples TRBV20-1 to TRBJ2-3, with TRBD2 identical over 9 bases. There are 14 residues in the CDR3. Looked up from germline, CDR1 is DFQATT and CDR2 is SNEGSKA (reference sequence). The ends lost 4 bases at V and 4 bases at J; junction bases unmatched: 6. This CDR3 is CSAIGGRAADTQYF. In DNA form, the CDR3 reads TGCAGTGCTATTGGCGGGAGGGCCGCAGATACGCAGTATTTT.

This clonotype was seen at least ten times. This chain joins TRBV5-1 and TRBJ2-1; D ambiguous. V dropped 1 base and J dropped 10 bases, with 9 bases sitting between them. The CDR3 is 12 residues long. Looked up from germline, CDR1 is SGHRS and CDR2 is YFSETQ. The CDR3 DNA reads as TGCGCCAGCAGCTTGACGCTCCGGGAGCAGTTCTTC. Its protein product is CASSLTLREQFF. Combining the CDR3 with reference TRBV5-1 and TRBJ2-1 gives the whole variable domain KAGVTQTPRYLIKTRGQQVTLSCSPISGHRSVSWYQQTPGQGLQFLFEYFSETQRNKGNFPGRFSGRQFSNSRSEMNVSTLELGDSALYLCASSLTLREQFFGPGTRLTVL.

This clonotype was recorded at least ten times. This chain connects TRBV29-1 to TRBJ1-1; 9 bases map to TRBD1. V lost 7 bases to trimming and J lost 2 bases; unmatched junction nucleotides: 8. Germline assignment: CDR1 SQVTM and CDR2 ANQGSEA. This CDR3 spans 14 amino acids. The CDR3 region has the DNA TGCAGCGCTGGCCTGACAGGGGGTAACACTGAAGCTTTCTTT. Amino acid sequence: CSAGLTGGNTEAFF. Full variable domain (outside the CDR3, taken from reference TRBV29-1 and TRBJ1-1): SAVISQKPSRDICQRGTSLTIQCQVDSQVTMMFWYRQQPGQSLTLIATANQGSEATYESGFVIDKFPISRPNLTFSTLTVSNMSPEDSSIYLCSAGLTGGNTEAFFGQGTRLTVV.

The V and J genes are TRBV21-1 and TRBJ2-1; TRBD2, the table's D call, was not compared with the DNA. TRBV21-1 is flagged as a pseudogene. This CDR3 is built from 16 residues. The CDR3 DNA sequence: TGTGCCAGCAGCAAAGTAACGGGGGCCCTCTTGGATGAGCAGTTCTTC. Its protein product is CASSKVTGALLDEQFF.

This clonotype has ten or more counts. The rearrangement links TRBV20-1 to TRBJ2-1; a possible D gene is TRBD1 (6 bases). This CDR3 contains 14 residues. Looked up from germline, CDR1 is DFQATT and CDR2 is SNEGSKA (reference sequence). V was clipped by 8 bases and J by 9 bases, with 23 bases between them. The CDR3 loop is CSHKKTGRMGEQFF. Written as DNA, the CDR3 is TGCAGTCACAAGAAGACAGGAAGGATGGGTGAGCAGTTCTTC.

This clonotype was counted at least ten times. J is TRBJ1-2 and V is TRBV5-4; D is ambiguous. Germline V CDR1 and CDR2: SGHNT, YYREEE (reference sequence). The CDR3 consists of 14 residues. V gave up 0 bases and J gave up 4 bases, with 10 bases separating them. CDR3 residues: CASSLELGLYGYTF. In DNA form, the CDR3 reads TGTGCCAGCAGCTTGGAGCTGGGTCTCTATGGCTACACCTTC.